One sample yielded the 8 T cell receptor beta chains listed below, sequenced in a study of CD8 T cells in Susac syndrome. RNA amounts of about 0.45 to 1 ug underwent reverse transcription with random hexamers. TCRdb re-called the immunoSEQ multiplex PCR reads through MiXCR, storing one row per CDR3 protein. The sample has about 170,000 distinct CDR3 sequences, approximately 94% seen once. The sample consisted of CD4+ T cells from PBMCs. These receptors all come from a human donor with Susac syndrome.

CDR3 residues: CASSQEGLINEQFF. CDR3 nucleotides: TGCGCCAGCAGCCAGGAAGGACTGATCAATGAGCAGTTCTTC. V usage is TRBV4-3 and J usage is TRBJ2-1; D may be TRBD2 (5 bases). Trimming removed 3 bases from V and 6 bases from J, with 12 bases in between. In germline, CDR1 is LGHNA, CDR2 YSLEER. This CDR3 comprises 14 residues.

The chain has TRBV4-1 and TRBJ1-2, with TRBD1 matching 10 bases. Germline CDR1 MGHRA, CDR2 YSYEKL. The CDR3 is 17 amino acids. Trimming removed 4 bases from V and 2 bases from J; junction bases left unmatched: 10. This CDR3 is CASSPEPGTGANYGYTF. CDR3 sequence (DNA): TGCGCCAGCAGCCCCGAACCGGGGACAGGGGCCAACTATGGCTACACCTTC.

This sequence joins TRBV20-1 and TRBJ2-7; perhaps TRBD1 as D (5 bases). Germline CDR1 reads DFQATT; CDR2 reads SNEGSKA (reference sequence). The V gene lost 0 bases and the J gene lost 7 bases, with 16 bases spanning the gap. This CDR3 comprises 14 residues. The CDR3 sequence: CSAREGVRPWEQYF. CDR3 bases: TGCAGTGCTAGAGAAGGGGTACGGCCGTGGGAGCAGTACTTC.

This chain links TRBV12-3 or TRBV12-4 with TRBJ1-1; D gene uncertain. The CDR3 sequence is 12 residues long. Trimming stripped 3 bases from V and 6 bases from J, with 8 bases between. In DNA form, the CDR3 reads TGTGCCAGCAGTTTGTCCATTCCTGAAGCTTTCTTT. As protein: CASSLSIPEAFF.

The chain recombines TRBV24-1 with TRBJ2-3; D is unclear. This CDR3 is 15 amino acids long. With 0 bases removed from V and 1 base from J, the gap between germline ends came to 7 bases. Germline CDR1 is KGHDR and CDR2 is SFDVKD. The CDR3 reads CATSDLGSGTDTQYF. The CDR3 DNA reads as TGTGCCACCAGTGATTTGGGGTCTGGCACAGATACGCAGTATTTT.

This clonotype was seen just once. The chain carries TRBV9 and TRBJ2-1; 9 bases agree with TRBD1. V lost 3 bases and J lost 6; bases outside the gene matches: 7. This CDR3 is 15 amino acids long. CDR1 and CDR2 (germline): SGDLS, YYNGEE. Here the CDR3 reads CASSAGTGFRNEQFF. The CDR3 DNA is TGTGCCAGCAGCGCCGGGACAGGGTTCCGCAATGAGCAGTTCTTC. Together with reference TRBV9 and TRBJ2-1, the CDR3 gives the full variable domain: DSGVTQTPKHLITATGQRVTLRCSPRSGDLSVYWYQQSLDQGLQFLIQYYNGEERAKGNILERFSAQQFPDLHSELNLSSLELGDSALYFCASSAGTGFRNEQFFGPGTRLTVL.

This rearrangement joins TRBV7-2 to TRBJ2-1; D is unresolved. V gave up 0 bases and J gave up 1 base, with 4 bases separating them. CDR3 length: 14 amino acids. In germline, CDR1 is SGHTA, CDR2 FQGNSA. The CDR3 reads CASSLAFSYNEQFF. DNA for the CDR3: TGTGCCAGCAGCTTAGCATTTTCCTACAATGAGCAGTTCTTC.

This chain joins TRBV5-1 and TRBJ1-6, with D uncertain. CDR3 length equals 15 residues. Per the germline V gene, CDR1 is SGHRS and CDR2 is YFSETQ. The V end was cut by 0 bases, the J end by 7 bases, with 11 bases between. The CDR3 DNA is TGCGCCAGCAGCTTGGAGATAGGAGCCAATTCACCCCTCCACTTT. Residues: CASSLEIGANSPLHF.